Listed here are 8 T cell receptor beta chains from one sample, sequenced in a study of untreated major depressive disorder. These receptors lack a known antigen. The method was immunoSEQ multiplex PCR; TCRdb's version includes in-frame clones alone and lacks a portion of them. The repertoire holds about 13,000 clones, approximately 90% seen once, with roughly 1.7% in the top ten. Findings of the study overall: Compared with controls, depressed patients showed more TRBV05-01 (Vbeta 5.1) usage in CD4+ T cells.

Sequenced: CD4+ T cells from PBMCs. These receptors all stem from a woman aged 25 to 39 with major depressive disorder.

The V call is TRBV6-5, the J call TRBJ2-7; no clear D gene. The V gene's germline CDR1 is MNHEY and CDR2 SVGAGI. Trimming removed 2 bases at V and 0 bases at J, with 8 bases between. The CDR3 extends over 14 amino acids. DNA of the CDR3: TGTGCCAGCAGTTACCGAACGAACTCCTACGAGCAGTACTTC. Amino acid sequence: CASSYRTNSYEQYF.

The chain's CDR3 is CASSPRGQSNEQFF. In DNA form, the CDR3 reads TGTGCCAGCAGCCCCCGGGGACAGTCCAATGAGCAGTTCTTC. The chain combines TRBV11-3 with TRBJ2-1; the match to TRBD1 covers 7 bases. CDR3 length: 14 residues. Germline CDR1 is SGHNT and CDR2 is YENEEA. Losses at the gene ends were 5 bases for V and 6 bases for J; bases not matched to a gene: 7.

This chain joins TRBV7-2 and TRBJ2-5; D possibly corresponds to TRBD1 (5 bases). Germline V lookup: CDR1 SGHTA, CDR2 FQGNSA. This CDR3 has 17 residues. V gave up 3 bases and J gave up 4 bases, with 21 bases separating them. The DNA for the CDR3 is TGTGCCAGCAGCTTGGGTCAGGGTTTAAGTTCGGTAGAGACCCAGTACTTC. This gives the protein CASSLGQGLSSVETQYF.

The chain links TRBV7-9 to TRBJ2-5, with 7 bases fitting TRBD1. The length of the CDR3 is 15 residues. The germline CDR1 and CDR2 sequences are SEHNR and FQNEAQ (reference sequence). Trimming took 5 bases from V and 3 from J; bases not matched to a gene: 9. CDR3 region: CASSQPRGTEETQYF. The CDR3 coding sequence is TGTGCCAGCAGCCAACCACGAGGGACAGAAGAGACCCAGTACTTC.

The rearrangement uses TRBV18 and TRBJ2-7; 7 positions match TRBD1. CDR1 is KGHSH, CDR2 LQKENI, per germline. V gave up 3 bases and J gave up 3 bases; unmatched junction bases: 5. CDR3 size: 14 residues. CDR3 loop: CASSPGQLGYEQYF. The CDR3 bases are TGTGCCAGCTCACCGGGACAGTTAGGCTACGAGCAGTACTTC. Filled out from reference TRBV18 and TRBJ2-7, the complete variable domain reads NAGVMQNPRHLVRRRGQEARLRCSPMKGHSHVYWYRQLPEEGLKFMVYLQKENIIDESGMPKERFSAEFPKEGPSILRIQQVVRGDSAAYFCASSPGQLGYEQYFGPGTRLTVT.

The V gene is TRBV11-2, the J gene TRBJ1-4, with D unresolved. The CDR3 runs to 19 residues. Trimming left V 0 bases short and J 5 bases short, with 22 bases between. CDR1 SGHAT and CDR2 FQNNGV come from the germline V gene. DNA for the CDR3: TGTGCCAGCAGCTTAGAGGGGAAGTTACACCCTACCGGGAATGAAAAACTGTTTTTT. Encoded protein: CASSLEGKLHPTGNEKLFF. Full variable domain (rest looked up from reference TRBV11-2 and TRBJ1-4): EAGVAQSPRYKIIEKRQSVAFWCNPISGHATLYWYQQILGQGPKLLIQFQNNGVVDDSQLPKDRFSAERLKGVDSTLKIQPAKLEDSAVYLCASSLEGKLHPTGNEKLFFGSGTQLSVL.

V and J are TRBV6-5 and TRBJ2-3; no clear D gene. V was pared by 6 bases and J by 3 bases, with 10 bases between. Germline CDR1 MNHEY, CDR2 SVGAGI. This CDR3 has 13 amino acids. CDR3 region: CASSRPGTDTQYF. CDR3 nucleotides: TGTGCCAGCAGCCGCCCGGGTACAGATACGCAGTATTTT.

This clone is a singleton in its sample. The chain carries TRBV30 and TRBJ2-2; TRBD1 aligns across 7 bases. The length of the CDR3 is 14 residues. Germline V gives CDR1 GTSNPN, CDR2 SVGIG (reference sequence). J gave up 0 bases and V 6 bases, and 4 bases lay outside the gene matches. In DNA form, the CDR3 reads TGTGCCTGTGGGACAGACGCGAACACCGGGGAGCTGTTTTTT. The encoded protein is CACGTDANTGELFF.